The sample holds many counts of the clone carrying this T cell receptor (beta chain). Its antigen is unknown. Germline-derived CDR1 and CDR2 are MDHEN and SYDVKM. J was trimmed by 7 bases and V by 7 bases; bases with no gene match: 13. CDR3 length: 15 residues. The time point: pre-sensitization, week 0. Regarding treatment: therapeutic diphenylcyclopropenone sensitization with weekly scalp DPC. It was unfractionated whole blood from which total RNA was extracted. This sample stems from a study of human T cells and chemical hapten exposure. Study-wide results and caveats: TCRs at high frequency, those above 1 in 1000, did not change with DPC sensitization. Expanded TCRs clustered into significantly more large CDR3 similarity groups than controls, the analysis revealed.

MiXCR was run by TCRdb on the RACE reads, yielding one entry per CDR3 protein. Of 300,000 to 450,000 distinct CDR3 sequences in the sample, about 5.1% are singletons; the top ten hold 2.6%. The chain carries TRBV28 and TRBJ2-5; 9 bases agree with TRBD2. Sequenced here: whole blood, sampled in connection with sensitization to the hapten diphenylcyclopropenone (DPC). The clonotype originates from a woman in her 50s with alopecia areata. Some clones in this sample may be carry-over from other donors' samples. The CDR3 bases are TGTGCCAGCACCCCCCGACTAGCGGTGTTGGGGACCCAGTACTTC. Its translation is CASTPRLAVLGTQYF.